Listed here are 9 T cell receptor beta chains from one sample, sequenced in a study of Ad26.COV2.S vaccination and SARS-CoV-2 variants. The method was immunoSEQ multiplex PCR; TCRdb's version includes in-frame clones alone and lacks a portion of them. The sample lists 380,000 or so clones, approximately 90% occurring once. The treatment denotes: approximately 18 received Ad26.COV2.S at low or high dose, single or two shots; about 5 received placebo; per-sample allocation not given. Samples were taken on day 63 after the first vaccine or placebo injection. The input for sequencing was peripheral blood, taken in a trial of Ad26.COV2.S vaccine versus placebo. The receptor source for this set is a person aged 18-60 years who received the Ad26.COV2.S COVID-19 vaccine or a placebo.

The genes are TRBV9 and TRBJ1-2; no firm D call. The ends were cut back, 4 bases at V and 4 bases at J, with 17 bases in the middle. The CDR3 runs 15 residues. CDR1 is SGDLS and CDR2 is YYNGEE in the germline V gene. This CDR3 is CASSPNDPDLYGYTF. The DNA of the CDR3 is TGTGCCAGCAGCCCCAACGATCCTGACCTCTATGGCTACACCTTC.

V and J are TRBV30 and TRBJ1-4; 12 bases map to TRBD1. V shed 2 bases and J 7 bases; nucleotides not matched to a gene: 14. The CDR3 runs to 18 residues. The germline V gene encodes CDR1 GTSNPN and CDR2 SVGIG (reference sequence). DNA for the CDR3: TGTGCCTGGAGTCCCCCGGGACAGGGGGCGAAAAGAGGTGAAAAACTGTTTTTT. It is translated as CAWSPPGQGAKRGEKLFF.

The chain joins TRBV7-8 to TRBJ2-7; possible D gene TRBD2, 6 bases. In germline, CDR1 is SGHVS, CDR2 FQNEAQ. V was trimmed by 6 bases and J by 3 bases, leaving 6 bases between them. The CDR3 length is 11 residues. The CDR3 protein is CASRGGYEQYF. The DNA for the CDR3 is TGTGCCAGCAGGGGGGGCTACGAGCAGTACTTC.

The count of this clone is one. This chain links TRBV9 with TRBJ1-2; no clear D. The CDR3 contains 14 residues. CDR1 SGDLS and CDR2 YYNGEE come from the germline V gene. V lost 0 bases to trimming and J lost 5 bases, with 11 bases between them. The CDR3 reads CASSVDTHVYGYTF. The CDR3, as DNA: TGTGCCAGCAGCGTAGATACTCACGTATATGGCTACACCTTC.

The chain is built from TRBV2 and TRBJ1-5; 9 positions agree with TRBD1. Germline trimming cut 5 bases from V and 6 bases from J; bases unmatched to any gene: 8. Germline V gene data show CDR1 as SNHLY and CDR2 as FYNNEI. The CDR3 covers 15 residues. For the CDR3, the DNA is TGTGCCAGCAGTATACAGGGGGCAAGAAGTCAGCCCCAGCATTTT. Protein product: CASSIQGARSQPQHF.

This clone has a single count. The chain employs TRBV19 and TRBJ2-1; 12 bases line up with TRBD2. The CDR3 has 18 residues. Trimming took 3 bases from V and 10 from J; bases not matched to a gene: 16. CDR1 is LNHDA, CDR2 SQIVND, per germline (reference sequence). CDR3 region: CASSMSASGGVRSNEQFF. Here the CDR3 DNA reads TGTGCCAGTAGTATGTCGGCTAGCGGGGGGGTTCGAAGTAACGAGCAGTTCTTC.

The chain links TRBV7-9 to TRBJ1-6; no reliable D call. The CDR3 covers 16 residues. V lost 5 bases to trimming and J lost 5 bases, with 16 bases between them. Germline assignment: CDR1 SEHNR and CDR2 FQNEAQ (reference sequence). This CDR3 is CASSPKDLKNNSPLHF. As DNA, the CDR3 is TGTGCCAGCAGCCCAAAGGACCTAAAAAATAATTCACCCCTCCACTTT.

The chain carries TRBV4-2 and TRBJ2-2; the D is unclear. Germline V gene lookup returns CDR1 LGHNA and CDR2 YNFKEQ. Trimming took off 1 base at V and 5 bases at J, with 14 bases between the two ends. The CDR3 sequence is 16 residues long. The CDR3 DNA follows: TGTGCCAGCAGCCAAGGCAGGACGAAAGGGACCGGGGAGCTGTTTTTT. This encodes CASSQGRTKGTGELFF.

This clone showed up just once. The chain has TRBV19 and TRBJ1-2; 7 nucleotides line up with TRBD1. The CDR3 is 13 amino acids. The J segment lost 5 bases and the V segment lost 9 bases, leaving 9 bases of the junction unmatched. Germline V lookup: CDR1 LNHDA, CDR2 SQIVND (reference sequence). The CDR3 sequence is CASTGTARYGYTF. The CDR3 nucleotides read TGTGCCAGCACCGGGACAGCGAGATATGGCTACACCTTC.